The rows below give T cell receptor beta chains drawn from one sample of a study of blood T cell repertoires in COVID-19. Clones were read by immunoSEQ multiplex PCR, and TCRdb kept only the in-frame ones, dropping some. The sample shows 100,000 to 150,000 clones, around nine tenths of them seen only once. The material sequenced was peripheral blood. These receptors came from a man in his 60s with COVID-19, enrolled during active disease. CDR3s include the opening cysteine and the closing phenylalanine or tryptophan. Each record gives: J gene, clone size, CDR3 length, V gene, D gene, CDR3 protein, CDR3 DNA. A D gene is named only where the DNA matches it firmly. Expanded clones get a size class; other rows say once, few or many, or leave the size out.

J: TRBJ1-2
size: .
length: 14
V: TRBV24-1
D: .
CDR3: CATSDSREGYGYTF
DNA: TGTGCCACCAGTGATTCCAGGGAGGGCTATGGCTACACCTTC

J: TRBJ1-5
size: .
length: 14
V: TRBV29-1
D: TRBD1
CDR3: CSVSDRGREQPQHF
DNA: TGCAGCGTTAGCGACAGGGGGCGGGAGCAGCCCCAGCATTTT

J: TRBJ1-5
size: .
length: 13
V: TRBV28
D: .
CDR3: CASHNGGSQPQHF
DNA: TGTGCCAGCCACAACGGGGGAAGTCAGCCCCAGCATTTT

J: TRBJ1-1
size: .
length: 14
V: TRBV2
D: TRBD1
CDR3: CASSTDRVATEAFF
DNA: TGTGCCAGCAGTACTGACAGGGTGGCCACTGAAGCTTTCTTT

J: TRBJ2-7
size: .
length: 16
V: TRBV21-1
D: .
CDR3: CASSTSLAGVDYEQYF
DNA: TGTGCCAGCAGCACGTCGCTAGCGGGAGTTGACTACGAGCAGTACTTC

J: TRBJ2-1
size: .
length: 15
V: TRBV6-5
D: TRBD1
CDR3: CASSYSRQGIDEQFF
DNA: TGTGCCAGCAGTTACTCGAGACAGGGGATCGATGAGCAGTTCTTC

J: TRBJ1-1
size: .
length: 11
V: TRBV20-1
D: .
CDR3: CSARTGSEAFF
DNA: TGCAGTGCTAGAACCGGGAGTGAAGCTTTCTTT

J: TRBJ2-2
size: .
length: 16
V: TRBV28
D: TRBD2
CDR3: CASSPLAEWNTGELFF
DNA: TGTGCCAGCAGTCCTCTAGCGGAGTGGAACACCGGGGAGCTGTTTTTT

J: TRBJ2-1
size: few
length: 15
V: TRBV5-4
D: TRBD2
CDR3: CASSLPRGEENEQFF
DNA: TGTGCCAGCAGTTTGCCCCGGGGGGAGGAGAATGAGCAGTTCTTC

J: TRBJ2-2
size: .
length: 15
V: TRBV19
D: TRBD1
CDR3: CASTWDREDTGELFF
DNA: TGTGCCAGTACCTGGGACAGGGAGGACACCGGGGAGCTGTTTTTT

J: TRBJ2-1
size: .
length: 11
V: TRBV6-5
D: .
CDR3: CASSKDREQFF
DNA: TGTGCCAGCAGCAAAGACAGGGAGCAGTTCTTC

J: TRBJ1-1
size: .
length: 12
V: TRBV28
D: .
CDR3: CASIRAGGEAFF
DNA: TGTGCCAGCATAAGGGCGGGTGGTGAAGCTTTCTTT

J: TRBJ2-2
size: .
length: 15
V: TRBV7-9
D: .
CDR3: CASSFELVRIGELFF
DNA: TGTGCCAGCAGCTTTGAGCTGGTACGAATCGGGGAGCTGTTTTTT